The rows below give T cell receptor beta chains drawn from one sample of a study of cytomegalovirus exposure and HLA in healthy donors. Profiling relied on immunoSEQ multiplex PCR, and the TCRdb table lists in-frame clones only, not all of them. The repertoire has 200,000 to 250,000 clones, over 75% of them found once; the top ten carry 0.22%. The source material was PBMCs. The receptors derive from a girl under 10 years old in good health and CMV-seronegative. The CDR3 runs from the conserved cysteine through the conserved F or W. D genes are given only for firm matches. Expanded clones get a size class; other rows say once, few or many, or leave the size out.

d_gene	v_gene	len	j_gene	abundance	CDR3aa	CDR3nt
NA	TRBV7-9	15	TRBJ1-4	NA	CASSLDRTTNEKLFF	TGTGCCAGCAGCCTAGACAGAACTACTAATGAAAAACTGTTTTTT
NA	TRBV29-1	13	TRBJ1-1	NA	CSVDLGHRDAAFF	TGCAGCGTTGACTTGGGGCATAGGGATGCGGCTTTCTTT
TRBD2	TRBV5-4	14	TRBJ2-1	NA	CASSSGGAFDEQFF	TGTGCCAGCAGCTCCGGGGGGGCTTTTGATGAGCAGTTCTTC
TRBD2	TRBV10-3	15	TRBJ2-1	few	CAISPRVAGYNEQFF	TGTGCCATCAGCCCACGGGTAGCGGGATACAATGAGCAGTTCTTC
NA	TRBV7-3	14	TRBJ2-6	once	CASSSTAGANVLTF	TGTGCCAGCAGCTCGACAGCTGGGGCCAACGTCCTGACTTTC
TRBD2	TRBV10-1	14	TRBJ2-2	NA	CASSRTSGGGELFF	TGCGCCAGCAGTCGGACTAGCGGCGGCGGGGAGCTGTTTTTT
TRBD2	TRBV4-1	18	TRBJ2-3	NA	CASSRFQRTSGGTDTQYF	TGCGCCAGCAGCCGGTTCCAGAGGACTAGCGGGGGGACGGATACGCAGTATTTT
TRBD2	TRBV2	15	TRBJ2-2	NA	CASSYGLAGGGELFF	TGTGCCAGCAGCTACGGACTAGCGGGCGGCGGGGAGCTGTTTTTT
NA	TRBV7-2	13	TRBJ1-1	NA	CASSLDKNTEAFF	TGTGCCAGCAGCTTAGACAAGAACACTGAAGCTTTCTTT
TRBD1	TRBV5-1	15	TRBJ2-7	NA	CASSFWTGGVYEQYF	TGCGCCAGCAGCTTTTGGACAGGGGGGGTCTACGAGCAGTACTTC
TRBD1	TRBV6-1	13	TRBJ1-2	NA	CASSTQGRDGYTF	TGTGCCAGCAGCACACAGGGGAGAGATGGCTACACCTTC
NA	TRBV15	15	TRBJ1-5	NA	CATSRDPGSNQPQHF	TGTGCCACCAGCAGAGATCCGGGTTCTAATCAGCCCCAGCATTTT
TRBD2	TRBV4-1	17	TRBJ2-3	NA	CASGPRPAGGGTDTQYF	TGCGCCAGCGGTCCCCGCCCCGCGGGAGGAGGCACAGATACGCAGTATTTT
NA	TRBV2	12	TRBJ2-5	NA	CASSEQSQTQYF	TGTGCCAGCAGTGAACAGTCCCAGACCCAGTACTTC
NA	TRBV18	15	TRBJ1-1	NA	CASSPREALNTEAFF	TGTGCCAGCTCACCACGGGAGGCGTTGAACACTGAAGCTTTCTTT
TRBD1	TRBV4-2	17	TRBJ2-5	NA	CASREGQGTFREETQYF	TGTGCCAGCAGAGAGGGACAGGGGACTTTTAGGGAGGAGACCCAGTACTTC
NA	TRBV19	14	TRBJ1-5	NA	CASSIKQGEAPQHF	TGTGCCAGTAGTATAAAGCAGGGCGAAGCACCCCAGCATTTT
TRBD1	TRBV14	17	TRBJ1-1	NA	CASSQPGQLLMNTEAFF	TGTGCCAGCAGTCAACCGGGACAGCTTTTAATGAACACTGAAGCTTTCTTT
NA	TRBV19	14	TRBJ1-2	few	CASQPPDRSLGYTF	TGTGCCAGTCAACCCCCCGACAGGTCCCTAGGCTACACCTTC
NA	TRBV9	12	TRBJ1-2	NA	CASSVETEGYTF	TGTGCCAGCAGCGTAGAAACTGAAGGCTACACCTTC
NA	TRBV7-3	16	TRBJ2-2	NA	CASSLVGAHNTGELFF	TGTGCCAGCAGCTTAGTGGGGGCGCATAACACCGGGGAGCTGTTTTTT
TRBD1	TRBV9	15	TRBJ2-2	NA	CASTRTGGLTGELFF	TGTGCCAGCACCCGCACAGGGGGGCTTACCGGGGAGCTGTTTTTT
NA	TRBV2	15	TRBJ2-6	NA	CARSEGGSGANVLTF	TGTGCCCGTTCGGAAGGAGGCTCTGGGGCCAACGTCCTGACTTTC
TRBD2	TRBV19	15	TRBJ2-1	NA	CASSISASGRGEQFF	TGTGCCAGTAGTATATCTGCTAGCGGGAGAGGTGAGCAGTTCTTC
NA	TRBV6-8	17	TRBJ1-3	NA	CASSYRTVIQTGNTIYF	TGTGCCAGCAGTTACCGGACAGTTATCCAAACGGGAAACACCATATATTTT
NA	TRBV5-5	13	TRBJ1-5	once	CASSKQFNQPQHF	TGTGCCAGCAGCAAACAGTTCAATCAGCCCCAGCATTTT
TRBD2	TRBV2	15	TRBJ2-1	NA	CASSVQLAGDNEQFF	TGTGCCAGCAGTGTGCAGCTAGCGGGAGACAATGAGCAGTTCTTC
NA	TRBV10-2	16	TRBJ2-7	NA	CASSERIGTLGYEQYF	TGCGCCAGCAGCGAAAGAATCGGGACTCTGGGCTACGAGCAGTACTTC
TRBD1	TRBV19	15	TRBJ1-2	NA	CASRTQGAPFVGYTF	TGTGCCAGTAGAACACAGGGGGCCCCCTTCGTGGGCTACACCTTC
NA	TRBV21-1	17	TRBJ2-7	NA	CASTPDPDRGSPREQYF	TGTGCCAGCACTCCGGACCCGGACAGAGGATCCCCCAGGGAGCAGTACTTC
NA	TRBV2	14	TRBJ1-3	few	CASSVGGSGNTIYF	TGTGCCAGCAGTGTTGGAGGCTCTGGAAACACCATATATTTT
NA	TRBV5-1	15	TRBJ1-2	NA	CASSPTGNPSYGYTF	TGCGCCAGCAGCCCTACAGGGAACCCAAGCTATGGCTACACCTTC
TRBD1	TRBV13	15	TRBJ2-7	NA	CASSPAGQGIHEQYF	TGTGCCAGCAGCCCCGCGGGACAGGGAATCCACGAGCAGTACTTC
NA	TRBV5-1	14	TRBJ2-2	NA	CASRRQENTGELFF	TGCGCCAGCAGGAGACAGGAGAACACCGGGGAGCTGTTTTTT
NA	TRBV2	15	TRBJ1-5	NA	CASQGQAYSNQPQHF	TGTGCCAGCCAGGGGCAGGCCTATAGCAATCAGCCCCAGCATTTT
NA	TRBV6-1	15	TRBJ1-1	NA	CASSEMIRGGGEAFF	TGTGCCAGCAGTGAAATGATAAGGGGGGGAGGGGAAGCTTTCTTT
TRBD1	TRBV28	15	TRBJ2-5	few	CASSKGQGAGEEQYF	TGTGCCAGCAGCAAAGGACAGGGGGCAGGAGAGGAGCAGTACTTC
NA	TRBV14	14	TRBJ1-1	once	CASSRGPFEAEAFF	TGTGCCAGCAGCCGGGGCCCCTTTGAGGCTGAAGCTTTCTTT
TRBD1	TRBV30	14	TRBJ2-3	few	CAWVRGRGTDTQYF	TGTGCCTGGGTCAGGGGGCGCGGCACAGATACGCAGTATTTT
TRBD1	TRBV5-4	13	TRBJ1-1	once	CASSFSGGTEAFF	TGTGCCAGCAGCTTTTCAGGGGGGACTGAAGCTTTCTTT
NA	TRBV27	15	TRBJ2-5	NA	CATKRMGGEEETQYF	TGTGCCACCAAGAGGATGGGCGGGGAAGAAGAGACCCAGTACTTC
NA	TRBV4-2	15	TRBJ2-7	NA	CASSPHFPNSYEQYF	TGTGCCAGCAGCCCTCACTTCCCGAACTCCTACGAGCAGTACTTC
NA	TRBV6-1	16	TRBJ2-4	NA	CASSEGLRAVFGIQYF	TGTGCCAGCAGTGAAGGATTGAGGGCGGTTTTCGGCATTCAGTACTTC
TRBD2	TRBV19	15	TRBJ2-1	few	CASSTLAGGVNEQFF	TGTGCCAGTAGTACTCTAGCGGGAGGAGTGAATGAGCAGTTCTTC
TRBD1	TRBV7-9	16	TRBJ2-3	few	CASSEPQGAGTDTQYF	TGTGCCAGCAGCGAGCCCCAGGGGGCCGGCACAGATACGCAGTATTTT
NA	TRBV7-9	16	TRBJ1-6	NA	CSSTRGGNQINSPLHF	TGTTCCAGCACCCGGGGGGGGAACCAGATTAATTCACCCCTCCACTTT
NA	TRBV5-1	15	TRBJ1-1	NA	CASSLAGNMNTEAFF	TGCGCCAGCAGCTTGGCGGGAAACATGAACACTGAAGCTTTCTTT
NA	TRBV18	14	TRBJ2-7	few	CASSPAAAAFEQYF	TGTGCCAGCTCACCGGCGGCGGCTGCCTTTGAGCAGTACTTC
NA	TRBV6-4	15	TRBJ1-2	NA	CASSIDSLANYGYTF	TGTGCCAGCAGTATCGACAGCCTAGCTAACTATGGCTACACCTTC